These 29 T cell receptor beta chains came from one sample sequenced in a study of blood T cell repertoires in COVID-19. Assay: immunoSEQ multiplex PCR; the TCRdb copy retains only in-frame clones and omits some. Here the sample spans about 330,000 clones, roughly 90% being singletons. The sequencing sample was made of PBMCs or T cells enriched from blood (not recorded which). Every receptor here comes from a woman aged 25 to 39 who had recovered from COVID-19.

V is TRBV6-1 and J is TRBJ2-7; D might be TRBD2 (5 bases). The CDR3 covers 15 residues. Between the trimmed V and J ends, which lost 2 bases and 2 bases, there was a span of 13 bases. CDR1 is MNHNS and CDR2 is SASEGT in the germline V gene. The CDR3 region has the DNA TGTGCCAGCAGTGAAAAGACGACCGGGACCTACGAGCAGTACTTC. Residues: CASSEKTTGTYEQYF.

The CDR3 loop is CTSSQQRGNEQFF. For the CDR3, the DNA is TGCACCAGCAGCCAACAGCGGGGCAATGAGCAGTTCTTC. The V gene is TRBV1, the J gene TRBJ2-1; no DNA check was done on the table's D call, TRBD2. TRBV1 is given as a pseudogene. This CDR3 spans 13 amino acids.

Only a few counts were recorded for this clone. The chain recombines TRBV11-2 with TRBJ1-5; 9 bases are a match to TRBD1. Looked up from germline, CDR1 is SGHAT and CDR2 is FQNNGV. With V trimmed by 5 bases and J by 6 bases, 5 bases remained unmatched. The CDR3 runs 14 residues. The CDR3 loop is CASSRDRDVQPQHF. CDR3 coding DNA: TGTGCCAGCAGCCGGGACAGGGATGTTCAGCCCCAGCATTTT.

The chain has TRBV12-3 or TRBV12-4 and TRBJ1-5; D gene uncertain. The CDR3 sequence is 13 residues long. The V gene lost 6 bases and the J gene lost 7 bases, with 13 bases spanning the gap. The CDR3 nucleotides are TGTGCCAGCAGCCCCACGAGAGGGCAGCCCCAGCATTTT. It is translated as CASSPTRGQPQHF.

The DNA for the CDR3 is TGTGCCACCTATGGGTTAGGTCAGGGCCAGTTCTTC. This encodes CATYGLGQGQFF. V is TRBV27 and J is TRBJ2-1; the D gene is possibly TRBD1 (5 bases). The CDR3 is made up of 12 amino acids. Germline CDR1 MNHEY, CDR2 SMNVEV (reference sequence). V lost 10 bases, J lost 13 bases, and 20 bases lay in between.

This chain joins TRBV11-2 and TRBJ1-1; D perhaps matches TRBD1 (5 bases). Trimming pared 3 bases from V and 3 bases from J, leaving 11 bases between. Germline CDR1 SGHAT, CDR2 FQNNGV. The CDR3 is 14 amino acids. For the CDR3, the DNA is TGTGCCAGCAGCTTCGCAGGGACTTACACTGAAGCTTTCTTT. This gives the protein CASSFAGTYTEAFF.

The chain joins TRBV28 to TRBJ1-1; 7 bases are shared with TRBD1. With 6 bases clipped from V and 8 bases from J, the junction kept 15 bases outside the gene matches. This CDR3 comprises 15 residues. Germline V gene data show CDR1 as MDHEN and CDR2 as SYDVKM. The CDR3 here is CASRLVIGGAVEAFF. The CDR3 region has the DNA TGTGCCAGCAGACTTGTAATAGGGGGCGCGGTGGAAGCTTTCTTT.

The CDR3 DNA reads as TGTGCCAGCAGTTGGTTCCCCACAGGGACCTACGAGCAGTACTTC. It translates to CASSWFPTGTYEQYF. The V and J genes are TRBV28 and TRBJ2-7; D perhaps matches TRBD1 (6 bases). Germline V gene lookup returns CDR1 MDHEN and CDR2 SYDVKM. This CDR3 is built from 15 residues. Trimming left V 4 bases short and J 2 bases short, with 15 bases between.

Comments on this clone: Other nucleotide sequences in the sample specify the same CDR3. The chain uses TRBV9 and TRBJ1-2, with D hard to call. The germline V gene encodes CDR1 SGDLS and CDR2 YYNGEE. V was cut by 0 bases and J by 2 bases, with 8 bases left in between. The CDR3 length is 14 residues. CDR3 region: CASSVGTGNYGYTF. The CDR3 bases are TGTGCCAGCAGCGTAGGGACTGGCAACTATGGCTACACCTTC.

The chain links TRBV11-2 to TRBJ1-3; D is possibly TRBD1 (6 bases). V shed 2 bases and J shed 1 base, with 12 bases lying between them. Germline V gene sequence: CDR1 SGHAT, CDR2 FQNNGV. There are 16 residues in the CDR3. The DNA of the CDR3 is TGTGCCAGCAGCTTAACCTCAGGGGCTTCTGGAAACACCATATATTTT. Its protein is CASSLTSGASGNTIYF.

The chain links TRBV27 to TRBJ2-3; 7 positions match TRBD1. The J segment lost 11 bases and the V segment lost 5 bases, leaving 10 bases of the junction unmatched. Germline lookup yields CDR1 MNHEY and CDR2 SMNVEV (reference sequence). This CDR3 contains 13 residues. The CDR3 spells CASSLAPGQKQYF. DNA for the CDR3: TGTGCCAGCAGTCTCGCACCGGGACAGAAGCAGTATTTT.

The chain carries TRBV6-2 or TRBV6-3 and TRBJ2-7, with D unclear. This CDR3 spans 12 amino acids. The V end was cut by 2 bases, the J end by 7 bases, with 9 bases between. In germline, CDR1 is MNHEY, CDR2 SVGEGT. The CDR3 DNA follows: TGTGCCAGCAGTTACGAATTGGAGGAGCAGTACTTC. Translation: CASSYELEEQYF.

The rearrangement joins TRBV6-5 to TRBJ1-5; D is possibly TRBD1 (5 bases). The germline V and J ends were trimmed by 6 bases and 5 bases, with 17 bases remaining between them. The CDR3 is 15 residues long. Germline-derived CDR1 and CDR2 are MNHEY and SVGAGI. DNA for the CDR3: TGTGCCAGCAGGGACCGCGGGACCGGGTATCAGCCCCAGCATTTT. It yields the protein CASRDRGTGYQPQHF.

The chain recombines TRBV5-4 with TRBJ1-1; possibly TRBD1 for D (6 bases). This CDR3 contains 14 residues. CDR1 SGHNT and CDR2 YYREEE come from the germline V gene (reference sequence). V was pared by 4 bases and J by 0 bases, with 10 bases between. CDR3 residues: CASSLQGMNTEAFF. CDR3 nucleotide sequence: TGTGCCAGCAGCCTACAGGGAATGAACACTGAAGCTTTCTTT.

V and J are TRBV28 and TRBJ2-2; 9 bases are a match to TRBD2. The germline gives CDR1 MDHEN, CDR2 SYDVKM. The trim removed 6 bases at V and 3 bases at J, leaving 5 bases unmatched. The CDR3 spans 15 residues. CDR3 sequence: CASRRVAGDTGELFF. The CDR3 region has the DNA TGTGCCAGCAGGCGGGTAGCGGGAGACACCGGGGAGCTGTTTTTT.

The J gene is TRBJ2-5, the V gene TRBV28, with TRBD2 matching over 9 bases. The germline gives CDR1 MDHEN, CDR2 SYDVKM. The CDR3 is 15 residues long. Trimming removed 6 bases from V and 1 base from J; junction bases left unmatched: 6. CDR3: CASSPRGLAQETQYF. CDR3 sequence (DNA): TGTGCCAGCAGCCCTCGGGGACTAGCCCAAGAGACCCAGTACTTC.

This clone appeared a single time. The V and J genes are TRBV21-1 and TRBJ1-2; the DNA was not compared with TRBD1, the D call given in the table. TRBV21-1 is assigned pseudogene status. This CDR3 region has 15 residues. The CDR3 DNA reads as TGTGCCAGCAAGAAAAGGGACAGCCCTCGGGCGGGCTACACCTTC. Protein: CASKKRDSPRAGYTF.

The rearrangement links TRBV5-6 to TRBJ2-2, with 9 bases aligning to TRBD2. CDR1 SGHDT and CDR2 YYEEEE come from the germline V gene. This CDR3 has 18 residues. V shed 0 bases, J shed 4 bases, and the junction held 10 bases outside the gene matches. The CDR3 region is CASSLVARRGRGTGELFF. DNA for the CDR3: TGTGCCAGCAGCTTGGTAGCTAGGCGCGGGAGGGGCACCGGGGAGCTGTTTTTT.

J is TRBJ1-1 and V is TRBV5-1; D possibly corresponds to TRBD1 (6 bases). The CDR3 is 17 amino acids. The germline gives CDR1 SGHRS, CDR2 YFSETQ. Between the trimmed V and J ends, which lost 2 bases and 0 bases, there was a span of 17 bases. The CDR3 loop reads CASSFIRRQELNTEAFF. For the CDR3, the DNA is TGCGCCAGCAGCTTTATTCGGAGACAGGAGCTGAACACTGAAGCTTTCTTT.

The CDR3 loop reads CASGRQGVGQPQHF. For the CDR3, the DNA is TGTGCCAGTGGCCGGCAGGGGGTCGGTCAGCCCCAGCATTTT. The chain is built from TRBV19 and TRBJ1-5; 7 nucleotides agree with TRBD1. Unmatched junction bases numbered 10, after V lost 8 bases and J lost 6 bases. Per the germline V gene, CDR1 is LNHDA and CDR2 is SQIVND (reference sequence). The CDR3 consists of 14 residues.

Here the CDR3 DNA reads TGTGCCAGCAGCCAACTCCCCAATCAGCCCCAGCATTTT. It is translated as CASSQLPNQPQHF. This chain uses TRBV28 with TRBJ1-5; D gene unclear. V was cut by 6 bases and J by 3 bases, with 9 bases left in between. Germline V gene sequence: CDR1 MDHEN, CDR2 SYDVKM. The CDR3 has 13 residues.

This chain uses TRBV27 with TRBJ1-3; TRBD1 might be the D (6 bases). The germline V and J ends were trimmed by 2 bases and 1 base, with 9 bases remaining between them. Germline assignment: CDR1 MNHEY and CDR2 SMNVEV (reference sequence). CDR3 size: 15 residues. CDR3 sequence (DNA): TGTGCCAGCAGTTTAAGAGGGACATCTGGAAACACCATATATTTT. Its protein product is CASSLRGTSGNTIYF.

The chain is built from TRBV24-1 and TRBJ2-1; TRBD2 aligns across 13 bases. Germline CDR1 KGHDR, CDR2 SFDVKD. V shed 4 bases and J 0 bases; nucleotides not matched to a gene: 2. There are 17 residues in the CDR3. Here the CDR3 reads CATSERLAGGSYNEQFF. CDR3 sequence (DNA): TGTGCCACCAGTGAAAGACTAGCGGGGGGCTCCTACAATGAGCAGTTCTTC.

V usage is TRBV6-5 and J usage is TRBJ1-1, with 9 bases identical to TRBD1. With 0 bases clipped from V and 10 bases from J, the junction kept 12 bases outside the gene matches. CDR1 MNHEY and CDR2 SVGAGI come from the germline V gene. This CDR3 contains 16 residues. CDR3 protein: CASSYSPGQGSKGAFF. CDR3 bases: TGTGCCAGCAGTTACTCGCCGGGACAGGGCTCTAAAGGAGCTTTCTTT.

The J gene is TRBJ2-5, the V gene TRBV19; 12 bases line up with TRBD2. Germline V gene sequence: CDR1 LNHDA, CDR2 SQIVND (reference sequence). V lost 3 bases to trimming and J lost 6 bases; unmatched junction nucleotides: 8. The CDR3 extends over 16 amino acids. CDR3 sequence (DNA): TGTGCCAGTAGTATCCAGACTAGCGGGAGAGTGCAGACCCAGTACTTC. This sequence encodes CASSIQTSGRVQTQYF.

The rearrangement uses TRBV12-3 or TRBV12-4 and TRBJ1-2, with a possible D match to TRBD1 (5 bases). The CDR3 has 13 residues. V lost 3 bases and J 7 bases, leaving 12 bases between the germline ends. The CDR3 bases are TGTGCCAGCAGTTTGGAACAGGTCTCTGGCTACACCTTC. Protein product: CASSLEQVSGYTF.

The chain employs TRBV30 and TRBJ1-1; D gene ambiguous. With 2 bases removed from V and 1 base from J, the gap between germline ends came to 8 bases. Germline CDR1 is GTSNPN and CDR2 is SVGIG (reference sequence). CDR3 length: 13 residues. CDR3 coding DNA: TGTGCCTGGAGTTCCGCCGGGAACACTGAAGCTTTCTTT. Residues: CAWSSAGNTEAFF. The full variable domain, its missing parts supplied by reference TRBV30 and TRBJ1-1, is SQTIHQWPATLVQPVGSPLSLECTVEGTSNPNLYWYRQAAGRGLQLLFYSVGIGQISSEVPQNLSASRPQDRQFILSSKKLLLSDSGFYLCAWSSAGNTEAFFGQGTRLTVV.

This clone was seen just once. The chain uses TRBV28 and TRBJ2-7; D possibly corresponds to TRBD1 (5 bases). The germline V gene has CDR1 MDHEN and CDR2 SYDVKM. The CDR3 runs 14 residues. Trimming cost V 3 bases and J 2 bases, with 11 bases left between them. CDR3 amino acids: CASSFSKGPYEQYF. DNA of the CDR3: TGTGCCAGCAGTTTCTCGAAGGGGCCCTACGAGCAGTACTTC. Full variable domain (rest looked up from reference TRBV28 and TRBJ2-7): DVKVTQSSRYLVKRTGEKVFLECVQDMDHENMFWYRQDPGLGLRLIYFSYDVKMKEKGDIPEGYSVSREKKERFSLILESASTNQTSMYLCASSFSKGPYEQYFGPGTRLTVT.

The V and J genes are TRBV7-2 and TRBJ2-5, with D uncertain. The germline V and J ends were trimmed by 1 base and 5 bases, with 8 bases remaining between them. Looked up from germline, CDR1 is SGHTA and CDR2 is FQGNSA. CDR3 size: 13 residues. The CDR3 nucleotides read TGTGCCAGCAGCTTAGTCCCATTCGAGACCCAGTACTTC. Translated: CASSLVPFETQYF.